This TCR beta chain was identified during a study of human T cells and chemical hapten exposure. Looking at the study overall: The study traced per-sample TCR yield variation mainly to small differences in pooled library volumes.

A single record per CDR3 protein comes from TCRdb applying MiXCR to the RACE reads. The repertoire consists of about 120,000 distinct CDR3 sequences, with approximately 14% occurring once and the leading ten covering 0.8% to 1%. Study-wide results and limits: Having alopecia, donors may respond immunologically unlike healthy people. TCRs above 1 in 1000 frequency stayed constant with DPC sensitization.

J gave up 0 bases and V 3 bases, and 7 bases lay outside the gene matches. Germline CDR1 KGHSH, CDR2 LQKENI. The CDR3 runs 17 residues. Stated time point: patch test 1, 2 weeks after DPC sensitization. Treatment defined: therapeutic diphenylcyclopropenone sensitization with weekly scalp DPC. It was unfractionated whole blood from which total RNA was extracted. Remarks on this clonotype: Its antigen is unidentified.

This receptor was obtained from a man younger than 35 with alopecia areata. Some clones in this sample may be carry-over from other donors' samples. This material consisted of whole blood, taken in connection with sensitization to the hapten diphenylcyclopropenone (DPC). V is TRBV18 and J is TRBJ2-3, with 9 bases lining up with TRBD1. CDR3 sequence reads: CASSPRTGGRSTDTQYF. CDR3 sequence (DNA): TGTGCCAGCTCACCGAGAACAGGGGGCCGTAGCACAGATACGCAGTATTTT.